This T cell receptor beta chain was documented in a study of blood T cells in healthy people across ages. Germline assignment: CDR1 SQVTM and CDR2 ANQGSEA. Germline trimming cut 6 bases from V and 0 bases from J; bases unmatched to any gene: 10. CDR3 length equals 17 residues. Each sample yielded at least 6 micrograms of PBMC total RNA. Alongside a J-beta primer mix, a sample-barcoded 5' primer served in a second PCR lasting roughly 7 to 11 cycles. Via MiXCR, TCRdb re-called the 5' RACE reads, giving one row per CDR3 protein. The data contain hundreds of thousands of distinct CDR3 sequences, approximately 50% of them singletons.

Specimen: blood. This clonotype was obtained from a man aged 60 to 75 in good health. The V call is TRBV29-1, the J call TRBJ2-6; TRBD1 aligns across 8 bases. This chain's CDR3 is CSVSGQGHSSGANVLTF. In DNA, the CDR3 is TGCAGCGTGTCTGGACAGGGCCACTCCTCTGGGGCCAACGTCCTGACTTTC.